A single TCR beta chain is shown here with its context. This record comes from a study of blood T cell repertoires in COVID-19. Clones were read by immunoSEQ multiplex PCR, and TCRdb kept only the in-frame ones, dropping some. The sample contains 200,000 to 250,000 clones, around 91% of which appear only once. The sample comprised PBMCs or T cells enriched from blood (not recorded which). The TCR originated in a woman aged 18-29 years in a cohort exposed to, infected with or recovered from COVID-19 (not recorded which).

CDR3 nucleotide sequence: TGCAGCGTTAATTCGCTTGAGCCCGGGGGAACTGAAGCTTTCTTT. Translating it yields CSVNSLEPGGTEAFF. This chain links TRBV29-1 with TRBJ1-1; tentatively, D is TRBD1 (5 bases). The CDR3 totals 15 residues. With 5 bases removed from V and 5 bases from J, the gap between germline ends came to 21 bases. Germline values: CDR1 SQVTM, CDR2 ANQGSEA.